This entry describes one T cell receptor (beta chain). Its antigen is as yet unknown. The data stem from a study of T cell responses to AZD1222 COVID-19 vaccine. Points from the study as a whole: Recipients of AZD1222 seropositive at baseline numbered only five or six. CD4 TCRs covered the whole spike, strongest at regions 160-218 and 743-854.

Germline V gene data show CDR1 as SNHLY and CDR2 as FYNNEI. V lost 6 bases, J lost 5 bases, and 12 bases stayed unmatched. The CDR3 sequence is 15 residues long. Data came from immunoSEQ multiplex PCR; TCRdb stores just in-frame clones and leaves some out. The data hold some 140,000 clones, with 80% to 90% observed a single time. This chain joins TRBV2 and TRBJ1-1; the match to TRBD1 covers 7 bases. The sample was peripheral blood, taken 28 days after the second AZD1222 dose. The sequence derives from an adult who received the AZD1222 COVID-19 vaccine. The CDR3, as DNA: TGTGCCAGCAGCCCGGAGACAGGGATGGTGACTGAAGCTTTCTTT. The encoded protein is CASSPETGMVTEAFF.